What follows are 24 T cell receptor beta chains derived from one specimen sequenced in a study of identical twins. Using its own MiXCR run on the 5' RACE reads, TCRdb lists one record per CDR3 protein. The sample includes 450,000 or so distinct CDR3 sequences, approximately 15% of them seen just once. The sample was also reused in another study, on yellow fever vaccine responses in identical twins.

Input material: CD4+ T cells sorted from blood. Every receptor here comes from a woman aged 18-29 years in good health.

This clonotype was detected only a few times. CDR3 sequence reads: CSAPGHPSGTNEKLFF. In DNA, the CDR3 is TGCAGTGCTCCGGGACATCCCTCAGGAACTAATGAAAAACTGTTTTTT. The chain combines TRBV20-1 with TRBJ1-4; tentative D call: TRBD1 (6 bases). The CDR3 has 16 residues. Trimming removed 5 bases from V and 1 base from J, with 17 bases in between. The germline CDR1 and CDR2 sequences are DFQATT and SNEGSKA (reference sequence).

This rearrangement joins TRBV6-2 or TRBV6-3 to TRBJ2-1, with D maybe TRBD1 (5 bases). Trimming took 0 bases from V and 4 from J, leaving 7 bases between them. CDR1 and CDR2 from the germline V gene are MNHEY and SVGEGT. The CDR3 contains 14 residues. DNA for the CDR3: TGTGCCAGCAGTTACTCGGACACATACAATGAGCAGTTCTTC. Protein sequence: CASSYSDTYNEQFF.

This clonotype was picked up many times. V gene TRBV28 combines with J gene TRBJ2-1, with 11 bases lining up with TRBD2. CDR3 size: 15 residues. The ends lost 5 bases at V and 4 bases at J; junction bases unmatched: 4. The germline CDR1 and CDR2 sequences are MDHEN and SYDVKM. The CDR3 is CASSGTSGPYNEQFF. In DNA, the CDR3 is TGTGCCAGCAGTGGGACTAGCGGACCTTACAATGAGCAGTTCTTC.

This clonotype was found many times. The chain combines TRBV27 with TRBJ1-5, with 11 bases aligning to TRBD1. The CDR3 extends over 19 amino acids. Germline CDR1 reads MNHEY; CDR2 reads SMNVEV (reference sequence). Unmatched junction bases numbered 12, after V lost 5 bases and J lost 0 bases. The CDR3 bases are TGTGCCAGCAGTGCCGGACAGGGGGCACCGCCTTATAGCAATCAGCCCCAGCATTTT. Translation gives CASSAGQGAPPYSNQPQHF.

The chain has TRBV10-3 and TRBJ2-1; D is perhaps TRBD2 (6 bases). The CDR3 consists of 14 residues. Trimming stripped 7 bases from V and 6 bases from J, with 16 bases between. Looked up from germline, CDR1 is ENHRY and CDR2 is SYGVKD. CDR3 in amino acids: CAIKPELASNEQFF. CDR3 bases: TGTGCCATCAAGCCCGAACTAGCTAGCAATGAGCAGTTCTTC.

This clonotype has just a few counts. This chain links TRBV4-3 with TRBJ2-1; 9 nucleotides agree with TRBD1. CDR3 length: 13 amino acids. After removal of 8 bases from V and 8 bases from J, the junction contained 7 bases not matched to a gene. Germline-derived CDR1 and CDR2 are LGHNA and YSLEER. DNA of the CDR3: TGCGCCAGCGGGGACAGGGTTGGCGATGAGCAGTTCTTC. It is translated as CASGDRVGDEQFF.

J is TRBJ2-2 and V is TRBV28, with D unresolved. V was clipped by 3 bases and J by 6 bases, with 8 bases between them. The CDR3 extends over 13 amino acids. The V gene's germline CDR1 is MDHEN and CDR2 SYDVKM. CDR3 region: CASSLGRSGELFF. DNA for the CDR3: TGTGCCAGCAGTTTGGGCAGATCCGGGGAGCTGTTTTTT. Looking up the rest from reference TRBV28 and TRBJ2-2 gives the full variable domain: DVKVTQSSRYLVKRTGEKVFLECVQDMDHENMFWYRQDPGLGLRLIYFSYDVKMKEKGDIPEGYSVSREKKERFSLILESASTNQTSMYLCASSLGRSGELFFGEGSRLTVL.

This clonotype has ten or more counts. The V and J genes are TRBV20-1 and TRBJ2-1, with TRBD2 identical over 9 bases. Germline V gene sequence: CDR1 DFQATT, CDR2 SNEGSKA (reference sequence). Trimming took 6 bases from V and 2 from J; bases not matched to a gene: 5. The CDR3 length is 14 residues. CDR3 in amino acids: CSAQSGGTYNEQFF. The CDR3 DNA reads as TGCAGTGCCCAGAGCGGGGGGACCTACAATGAGCAGTTCTTC.

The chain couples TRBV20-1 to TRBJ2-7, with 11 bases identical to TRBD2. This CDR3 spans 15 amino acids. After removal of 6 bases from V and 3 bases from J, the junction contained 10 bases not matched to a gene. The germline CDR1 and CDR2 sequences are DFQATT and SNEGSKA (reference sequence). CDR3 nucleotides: TGCAGTGCAATCAGTAGCGGGAGGGCACACTACGAGCAGTACTTC. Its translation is CSAISSGRAHYEQYF.

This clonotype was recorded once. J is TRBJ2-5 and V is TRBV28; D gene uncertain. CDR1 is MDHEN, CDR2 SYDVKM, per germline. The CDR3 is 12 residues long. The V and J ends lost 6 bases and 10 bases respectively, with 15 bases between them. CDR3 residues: CASSSPTDHQYF. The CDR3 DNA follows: TGTGCCAGCAGCTCCCCTACGGACCACCAGTACTTC. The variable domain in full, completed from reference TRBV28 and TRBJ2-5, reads DVKVTQSSRYLVKRTGEKVFLECVQDMDHENMFWYRQDPGLGLRLIYFSYDVKMKEKGDIPEGYSVSREKKERFSLILESASTNQTSMYLCASSSPTDHQYFGPGTRLLVL.

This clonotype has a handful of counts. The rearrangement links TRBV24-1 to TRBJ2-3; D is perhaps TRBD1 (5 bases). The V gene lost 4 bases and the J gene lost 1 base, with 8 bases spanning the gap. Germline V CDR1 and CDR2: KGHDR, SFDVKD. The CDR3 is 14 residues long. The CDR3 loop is CATSELTGTDTQYF. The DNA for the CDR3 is TGTGCCACCAGTGAGCTGACAGGCACAGATACGCAGTATTTT.

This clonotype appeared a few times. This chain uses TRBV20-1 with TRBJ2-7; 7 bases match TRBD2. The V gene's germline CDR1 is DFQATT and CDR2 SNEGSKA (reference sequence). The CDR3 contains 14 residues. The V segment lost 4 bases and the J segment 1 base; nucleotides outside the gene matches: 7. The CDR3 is CSAKGLGTSYEQYF. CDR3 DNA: TGCAGTGCTAAAGGACTAGGCACATCCTACGAGCAGTACTTC.

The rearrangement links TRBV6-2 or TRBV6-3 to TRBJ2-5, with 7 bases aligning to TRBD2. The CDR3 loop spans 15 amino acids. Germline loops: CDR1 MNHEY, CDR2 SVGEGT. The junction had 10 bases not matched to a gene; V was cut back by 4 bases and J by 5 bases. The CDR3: CASSWDYPGRETQYF. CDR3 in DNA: TGTGCCAGCAGTTGGGACTACCCGGGAAGGGAGACCCAGTACTTC.

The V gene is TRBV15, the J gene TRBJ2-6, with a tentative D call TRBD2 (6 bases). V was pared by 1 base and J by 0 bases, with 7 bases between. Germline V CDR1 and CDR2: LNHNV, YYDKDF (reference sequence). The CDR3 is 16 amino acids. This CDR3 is CATSRGDSSGANVLTF. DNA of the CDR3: TGTGCCACCAGCAGAGGGGACTCCTCTGGGGCCAACGTCCTGACTTTC.

The chain's CDR3 is CASSLGGLAGMTYNEQFF. The CDR3 DNA reads as TGTGCCAGCAGCTTAGGGGGACTAGCGGGTATGACCTACAATGAGCAGTTCTTC. The chain recombines TRBV11-3 with TRBJ2-1; TRBD2 matches at 12 bases. Germline values: CDR1 SGHNT, CDR2 YENEEA. The CDR3 consists of 18 residues. The trim removed 1 base at V and 2 bases at J, leaving 6 bases unmatched.

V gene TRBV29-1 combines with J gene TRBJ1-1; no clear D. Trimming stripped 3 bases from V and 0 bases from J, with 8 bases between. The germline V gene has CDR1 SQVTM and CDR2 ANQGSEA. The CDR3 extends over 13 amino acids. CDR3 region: CSVERTLNTEAFF. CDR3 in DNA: TGCAGCGTTGAGCGGACCTTGAACACTGAAGCTTTCTTT.

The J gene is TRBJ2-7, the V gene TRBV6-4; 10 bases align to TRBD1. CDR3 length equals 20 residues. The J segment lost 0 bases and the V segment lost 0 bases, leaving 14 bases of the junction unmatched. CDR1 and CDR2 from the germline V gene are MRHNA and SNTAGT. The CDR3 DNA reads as TGTGCCAGCAGTGACTCGAGTCCCCGGGACAGGGGTCCTTGCTCCTACGAGCAGTACTTC. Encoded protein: CASSDSSPRDRGPCSYEQYF.

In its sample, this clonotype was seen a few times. The CDR3 nucleotides read TGTGCCAGTAGTGCCGACAGCCTAAATCAGCCCCAGCATTTT. Its translation: CASSADSLNQPQHF. The chain has TRBV19 and TRBJ1-5; D perhaps matches TRBD1 (5 bases). The CDR3 runs to 14 residues. Trimming removed 5 bases from V and 4 bases from J, with 12 bases in between. CDR1 and CDR2 (germline): LNHDA, SQIVND (reference sequence).

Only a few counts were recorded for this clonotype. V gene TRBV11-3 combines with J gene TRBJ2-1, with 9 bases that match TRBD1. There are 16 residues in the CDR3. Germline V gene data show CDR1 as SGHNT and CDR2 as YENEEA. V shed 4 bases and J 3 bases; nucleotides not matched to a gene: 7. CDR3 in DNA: TGTGCCAGCAGCTACTCCGGGACAGGGAGCTACAATGAGCAGTTCTTC. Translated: CASSYSGTGSYNEQFF.

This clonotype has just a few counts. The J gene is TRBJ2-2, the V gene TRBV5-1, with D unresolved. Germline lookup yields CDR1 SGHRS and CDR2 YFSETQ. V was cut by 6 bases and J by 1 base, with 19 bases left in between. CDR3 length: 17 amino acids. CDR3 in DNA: TGCGCCAGCACCCTGTTGCCCAAACGTCAGAACACCGGGGAGCTGTTTTTT. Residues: CASTLLPKRQNTGELFF.

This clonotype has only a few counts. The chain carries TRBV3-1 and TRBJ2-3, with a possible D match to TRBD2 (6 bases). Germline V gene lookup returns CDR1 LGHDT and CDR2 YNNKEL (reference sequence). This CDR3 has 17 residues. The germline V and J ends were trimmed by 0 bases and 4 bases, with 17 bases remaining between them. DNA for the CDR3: TGTGCCAGCAGCCAAGAATTGACGGTTGGAGGGCCAGATACGCAGTATTTT. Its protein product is CASSQELTVGGPDTQYF.

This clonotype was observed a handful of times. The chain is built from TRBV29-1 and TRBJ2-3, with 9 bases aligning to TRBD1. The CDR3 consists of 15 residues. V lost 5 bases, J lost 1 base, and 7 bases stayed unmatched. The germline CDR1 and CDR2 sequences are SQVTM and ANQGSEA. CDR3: CSVWDRVGGTDTQYF. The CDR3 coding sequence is TGCAGCGTTTGGGACAGGGTCGGTGGCACAGATACGCAGTATTTT.

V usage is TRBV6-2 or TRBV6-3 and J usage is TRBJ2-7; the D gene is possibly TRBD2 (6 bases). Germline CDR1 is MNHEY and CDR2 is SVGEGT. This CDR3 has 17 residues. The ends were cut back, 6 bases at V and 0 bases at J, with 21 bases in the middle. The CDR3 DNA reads TGTGCCAGCAGCCCCTCGGGAGTCTCCCCTCGCTCCTACGAGCAGTACTTC. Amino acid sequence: CASSPSGVSPRSYEQYF.

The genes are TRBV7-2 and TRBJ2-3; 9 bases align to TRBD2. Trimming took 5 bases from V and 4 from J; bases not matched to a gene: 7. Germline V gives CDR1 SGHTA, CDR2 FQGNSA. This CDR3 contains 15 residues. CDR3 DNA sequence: TGTGCCAGCAGCGCTAGCGGGAATTGGGCAGATACGCAGTATTTT. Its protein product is CASSASGNWADTQYF.